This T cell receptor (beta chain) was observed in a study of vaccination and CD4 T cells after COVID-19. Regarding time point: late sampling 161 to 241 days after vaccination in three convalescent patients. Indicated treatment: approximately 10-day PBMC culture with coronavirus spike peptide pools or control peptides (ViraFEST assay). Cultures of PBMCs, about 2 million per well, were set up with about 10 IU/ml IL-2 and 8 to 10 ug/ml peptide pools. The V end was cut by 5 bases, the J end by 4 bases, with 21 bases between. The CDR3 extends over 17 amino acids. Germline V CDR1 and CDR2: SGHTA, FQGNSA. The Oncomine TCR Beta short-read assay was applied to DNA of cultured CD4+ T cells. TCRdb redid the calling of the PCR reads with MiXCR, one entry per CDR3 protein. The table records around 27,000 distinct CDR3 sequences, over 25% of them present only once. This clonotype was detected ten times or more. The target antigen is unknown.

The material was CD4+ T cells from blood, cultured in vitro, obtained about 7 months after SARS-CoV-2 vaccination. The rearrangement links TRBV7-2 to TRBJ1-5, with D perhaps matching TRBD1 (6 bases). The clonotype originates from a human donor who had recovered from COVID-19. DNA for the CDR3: TGTGCCAGCAGCCCATGGTCCACCAGGGGCCAAAATCAGCCCCAGCATTTT. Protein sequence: CASSPWSTRGQNQPQHF.